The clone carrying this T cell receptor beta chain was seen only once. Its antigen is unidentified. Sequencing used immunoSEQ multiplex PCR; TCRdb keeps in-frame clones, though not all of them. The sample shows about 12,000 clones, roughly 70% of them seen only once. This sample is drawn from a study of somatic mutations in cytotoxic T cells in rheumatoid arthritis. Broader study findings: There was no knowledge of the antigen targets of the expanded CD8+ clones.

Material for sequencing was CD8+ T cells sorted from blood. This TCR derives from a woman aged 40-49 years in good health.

CDR3 bases: TGTGCCAGCAGCCAAGACCCCTTGGCAGGTTCGAGCTCTGGGGCCAACGTCCTGACTTTC. This encodes CASSQDPLAGSSSGANVLTF. The chain is built from TRBV4-2 and TRBJ2-6; D remains ambiguous. The CDR3 covers 20 residues. Germline V CDR1 and CDR2: LGHNA, YNFKEQ. V was trimmed by 0 bases and J by 0 bases, leaving 18 bases between them.